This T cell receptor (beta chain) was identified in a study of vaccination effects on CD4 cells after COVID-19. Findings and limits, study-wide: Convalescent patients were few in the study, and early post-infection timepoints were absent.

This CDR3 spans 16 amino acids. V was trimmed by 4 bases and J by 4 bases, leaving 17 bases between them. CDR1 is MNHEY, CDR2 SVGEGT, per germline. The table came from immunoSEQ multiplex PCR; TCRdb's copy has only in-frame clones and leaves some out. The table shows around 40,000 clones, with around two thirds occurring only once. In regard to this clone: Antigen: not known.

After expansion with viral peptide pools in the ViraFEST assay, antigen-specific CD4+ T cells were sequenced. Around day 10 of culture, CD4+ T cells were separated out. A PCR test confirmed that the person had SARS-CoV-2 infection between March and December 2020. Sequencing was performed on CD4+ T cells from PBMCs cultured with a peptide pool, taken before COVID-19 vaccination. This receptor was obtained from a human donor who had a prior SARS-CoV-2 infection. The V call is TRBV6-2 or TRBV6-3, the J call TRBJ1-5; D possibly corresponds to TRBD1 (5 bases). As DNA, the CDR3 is TGTGCCAGCAGTTCCGGCTGGGGGATCTGGAATCAGCCCCAGCATTTT. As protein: CASSSGWGIWNQPQHF.